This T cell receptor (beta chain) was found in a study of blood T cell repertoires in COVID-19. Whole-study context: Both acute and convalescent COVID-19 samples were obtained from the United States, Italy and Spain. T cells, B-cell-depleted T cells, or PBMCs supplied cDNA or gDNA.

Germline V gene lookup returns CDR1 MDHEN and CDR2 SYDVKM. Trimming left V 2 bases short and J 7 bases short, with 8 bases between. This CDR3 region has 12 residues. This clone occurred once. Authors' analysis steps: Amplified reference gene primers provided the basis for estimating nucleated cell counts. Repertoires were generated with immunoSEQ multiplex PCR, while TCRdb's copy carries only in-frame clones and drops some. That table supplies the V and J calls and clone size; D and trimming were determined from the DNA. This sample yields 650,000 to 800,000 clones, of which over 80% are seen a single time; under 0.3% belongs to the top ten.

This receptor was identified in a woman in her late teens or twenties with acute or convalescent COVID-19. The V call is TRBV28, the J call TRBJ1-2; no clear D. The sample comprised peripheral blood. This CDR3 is CASSLVGGGYTF. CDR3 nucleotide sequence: TGTGCCAGCAGTTTAGTCGGAGGTGGCTACACCTTC.